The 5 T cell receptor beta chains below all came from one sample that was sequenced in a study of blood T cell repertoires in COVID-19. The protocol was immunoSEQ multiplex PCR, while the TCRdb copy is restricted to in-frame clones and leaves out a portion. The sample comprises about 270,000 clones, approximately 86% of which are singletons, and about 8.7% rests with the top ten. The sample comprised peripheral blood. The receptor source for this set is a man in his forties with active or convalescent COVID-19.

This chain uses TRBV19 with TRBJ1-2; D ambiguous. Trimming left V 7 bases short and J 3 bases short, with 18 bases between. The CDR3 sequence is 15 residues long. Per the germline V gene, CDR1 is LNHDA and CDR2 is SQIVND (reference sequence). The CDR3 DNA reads TGTGCCAGTACCTCACAAGACGACTGGGACTATGGCTACACCTTC. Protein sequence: CASTSQDDWDYGYTF.

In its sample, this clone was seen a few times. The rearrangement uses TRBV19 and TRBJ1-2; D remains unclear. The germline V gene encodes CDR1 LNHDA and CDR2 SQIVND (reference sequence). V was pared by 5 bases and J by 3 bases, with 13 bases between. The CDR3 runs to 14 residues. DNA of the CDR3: TGTGCCAGTAGTTCGTCGGCAGACTACTATGGCTACACCTTC. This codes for CASSSSADYYGYTF.

The CDR3 loop reads CASSLVALSDRKAYEQYF. CDR3 DNA sequence: TGCGCCAGCAGCTTGGTCGCTCTATCCGACAGGAAAGCCTACGAGCAGTACTTC. V is TRBV5-1 and J is TRBJ2-7; tentative D call: TRBD1 (6 bases). The CDR3 spans 18 residues. Germline lookup yields CDR1 SGHRS and CDR2 YFSETQ. V gave up 0 bases and J gave up 2 bases, with 21 bases separating them.

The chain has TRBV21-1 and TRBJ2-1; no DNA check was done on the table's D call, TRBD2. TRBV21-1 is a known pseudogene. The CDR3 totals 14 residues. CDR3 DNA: TGTGCCAGCAGTATAGCGGGAGACAACAATGAGCAGTTCTTC. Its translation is CASSIAGDNNEQFF.

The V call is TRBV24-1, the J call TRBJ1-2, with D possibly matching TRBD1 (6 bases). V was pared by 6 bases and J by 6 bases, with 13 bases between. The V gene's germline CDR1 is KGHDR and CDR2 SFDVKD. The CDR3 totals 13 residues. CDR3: CATSNRENDGYTF. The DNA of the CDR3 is TGTGCCACCAGTAACAGGGAGAATGATGGCTACACCTTC.